The rows below give T cell receptor beta chains drawn from one sample of a study of T-cell reconstitution after alpha-beta-depleted transplantation in children. TCRdb passed the PCR reads through MiXCR, listing each CDR3 protein once. Among a few hundred thousand distinct CDR3 sequences listed, 27% were seen once. The sample was PBMCs, taken before TCRalphabeta/CD19-depleted stem cell transplant. All receptors come from a boy under two years old with Wiskott-Aldrich syndrome, due to receive a stem cell transplant. Both conserved end residues are trimmed from each CDR3.

cdr3_length | j_call | v_call | cdr3_aa
11 | TRBJ2-1 | TRBV5-1 | ASSLGGPNEQF
14 | TRBJ2-1 | TRBV18 | ASSEKWTSGYNEQF
12 | TRBJ1-3 | TRBV3-1 | ASSQASSGNTIY
12 | TRBJ2-4 | TRBV12-3/TRBV12-4 | ASGWGAGKNIQY
12 | TRBJ2-7 | TRBV27 | ASRRTSGTYEQY
13 | TRBJ2-7 | TRBV5-1 | ASSWQIAGVYEQY
11 | TRBJ2-1 | TRBV12-3/TRBV12-4 | ASTTDSYNEQF
16 | TRBJ2-6 | TRBV12-3/TRBV12-4 | ASSFWPSGVSGANVLT
11 | TRBJ2-7 | TRBV5-1 | ASSLVRNYEQY
10 | TRBJ2-3 | TRBV28 | ASKLGTDTQY
14 | TRBJ2-1 | TRBV5-1 | ASSRSSGRDTSEQF
10 | TRBJ2-1 | TRBV12-3/TRBV12-4 | ASSLFSNEQF
12 | TRBJ1-5 | TRBV18 | ASSRDRRNQPQH